This T cell receptor beta chain is drawn from a study of T cells after yellow fever vaccination. General study results and limits: Abundant clonotypes (contaminants from the bulk population) could be present in FACS-sorted repertoires.

TCRdb called the 5' RACE reads again in MiXCR, with one record for every CDR3 protein. The table has approximately 300,000 distinct CDR3 sequences, 8.7% seen once; the top ten hold 18%. This clonotype was recorded a few times. Its specificity is not known. J was trimmed by 4 bases and V by 9 bases; bases with no gene match: 7. Germline values: CDR1 SGHTA, CDR2 FQGNSA. This CDR3 is built from 14 residues. The sequence was obtained from a man younger than 35 who received the YFV17D yellow fever vaccine. The V call is TRBV7-2, the J call TRBJ2-1, with TRBD2 matching over 9 bases. Specimen: PBMCs, collected on the day of the first yellow fever vaccination. CDR3 bases: TGTGCCAGGCCCCAGAGCGGGGGGTACAATGAGCAGTTCTTC. Amino acids: CARPQSGGYNEQFF.